The entry below gives a single T cell receptor beta chain sequence along with its context. Only in-frame clones appear in the TCRdb table, and some are missing; sequencing was by immunoSEQ multiplex PCR. Of around 130,000 clones detected, approximately 90% appear once; the ten largest clones hold about 12%. V gave up 3 bases and J gave up 5 bases, with 7 bases separating them. The CDR3 sequence is 11 residues long. CDR1 is GTSNPN, CDR2 SVGIG, per germline (reference sequence). These data come from a study of control samples from healthy donors and cancer patients. The chain uses TRBV30 and TRBJ2-5, with D hard to call. The source is a man aged 25-40 years in good health. Sample: blood. CDR3 DNA sequence: TGTGCCTGGAGACTTGTGGAGACCCAGTACTTC. This encodes CAWRLVETQYF. Filled out from reference TRBV30 and TRBJ2-5, the complete variable domain reads SQTIHQWPATLVQPVGSPLSLECTVEGTSNPNLYWYRQAAGRGLQLLFYSVGIGQISSEVPQNLSASRPQDRQFILSSKKLLLSDSGFYLCAWRLVETQYFGPGTRLLVL.